The rows below give T cell receptor beta chains drawn from one sample of a study of patients and donors after allogeneic stem cell transplantation. MiXCR, applied by TCRdb to the RT-PCR reads, yields one record per CDR3 protein. The data contain around 150,000 distinct CDR3 sequences, 30% of them singletons. Sequencing was performed on blood, either unsorted or a sorted T cell fraction (not recorded which). These receptors were collected from a human donor who was either an allogeneic HSCT recipient or a stem cell or donor lymphocyte infusion donor (not recorded which). It is not recorded whose cells these are; they may come from a transplant donor. Each CDR3 is given with its conserved first and last residue. Fields, in order: D gene, J gene, V gene, clone size, CDR3 protein, CDR3 DNA. The D gene is left open where the match is weak. Not every row has a clone size; where given, it reads once, few, many or a size class.

>-|TRBJ1-3|TRBV20-1|-
CSARDSSGNTIYF
TGCAGTGCTAGGGACAGTTCTGGAAACACCATATATTTT
>-|TRBJ1-1|TRBV5-8|-
CASSRGYVAFF
TGTGCCAGCAGCAGGGGTTATGTAGCTTTCTTT
>TRBD2|TRBJ2-7|TRBV27|few
CASSFSGNYEQYF
TGTGCCAGCAGTTTTAGCGGGAACTACGAGCAGTACTTC
>TRBD1|TRBJ1-5|TRBV6-6|few
CASSPPPGTVNQPQHF
TGTGCCAGCAGCCCCCCTCCGGGGACAGTGAATCAGCCCCAGCATTTT
>TRBD1|TRBJ1-5|TRBV27|few
CASSRGQPNQPQHF
TGTGCCAGCAGCCGGGGACAGCCCAATCAGCCCCAGCATTTT
>TRBD1|TRBJ2-2|TRBV12-3/TRBV12-4|-
CASSLSDRQGQAPTPRELFF
TGTGCCAGCAGTTTATCGGACCGACAAGGACAGGCACCAACACCCCGGGAGCTGTTTTTT
>-|TRBJ1-1|TRBV4-1|few
CASSQDVSRSAFF
TGCGCCAGCAGCCAAGATGTTAGCCGGTCGGCTTTCTTT
>-|TRBJ2-3|TRBV10-3|few
CATRLEDTQYF
TGTGCCACCCGCCTTGAGGATACGCAGTATTTT
>-|TRBJ1-3|TRBV11-2|many
CASSSLFGGRSGNTIYF
TGTGCCAGCAGCTCGTTATTTGGTGGACGCTCTGGAAACACCATATATTTT
>-|TRBJ1-1|TRBV6-5|many
CASSYFGGTEAFF
TGTGCCAGCAGTTACTTCGGGGGCACTGAAGCTTTCTTT